The clone carrying this TCR beta chain was recorded a few times. Time point denoted: week 3, after first cycle of checkpoint inhibitor. Data came from immunoSEQ multiplex PCR; TCRdb stores just in-frame clones and leaves some out. The data contain about 15,000 clones, about 93% of them singletons. This record comes from a study of blood T cell dynamics during melanoma immunotherapy. The CDR3 runs 17 residues. The V end lost 2 bases, the J end lost 12 bases, and 23 bases lay between the germline ends. CDR1 and CDR2 (germline): MGHRA, YSYEKL. The V gene is TRBV4-1, the J gene TRBJ1-6, with TRBD1 as a possible D gene (5 bases). The receptor was derived from a human donor with melanoma. Sequencing used blood, obtained from a patient treated with checkpoint blockade. CDR3 DNA sequence: TGCGCCAGCAGCCAACAGCGGGGGAAAGGTCTGGTCCAACCCCTCCACTTT. This encodes CASSQQRGKGLVQPLHF.